The T cell receptor beta chain under discussion was sequenced for a study of control samples from healthy donors and cancer patients. Trimming removed 5 bases from V and 1 base from J, with 8 bases in between. Germline CDR1 reads MNHEY; CDR2 reads SMNVEV (reference sequence). CDR3 length: 13 residues. Sequenced by immunoSEQ multiplex PCR; TCRdb stores in-frame clones only, minus some. The sample has some 89,000 clones, about 89% seen once. The sample taken for sequencing was blood. The V and J genes are TRBV27 and TRBJ2-5; D is undetermined. The receptor's source is a man aged 25 to 40 in good health. This chain's CDR3 is CASSRRIQETQYF. In DNA, the CDR3 is TGTGCCAGCAGTAGACGGATCCAAGAGACCCAGTACTTC.